This entry lists 13 T cell receptor beta chains sequenced from one sample in a study of blood T cells in healthy people across ages. A second PCR of roughly 6 to 12 cycles used a sample-barcoded 5' primer and a J-beta primer mix. TCRdb re-analysed the 5' RACE reads in MiXCR, keeping a single row per CDR3 protein. The sample lists just under 900,000 distinct CDR3 sequences, roughly 26% occurring once. The specimen was blood. These receptors came from a woman aged 80 or over in good health.

This clonotype was observed many times. The V and J genes are TRBV5-1 and TRBJ1-4, with D possibly matching TRBD1 (6 bases). This CDR3 spans 14 amino acids. The V and J ends lost 4 bases and 12 bases respectively, with 19 bases between them. Germline assignment: CDR1 SGHRS and CDR2 YFSETQ. CDR3 sequence reads: CASSLRGAGMELFF. DNA for the CDR3: TGCGCCAGCAGCCTCCGGGGGGCAGGGATGGAACTGTTTTTT.

This clonotype was observed a few times. This clone may be a read error of a much larger clone one base away. The rearrangement links TRBV11-2 to TRBJ2-1; TRBD1 might be the D (6 bases). V gave up 4 bases and J gave up 10 bases, with 17 bases separating them. CDR3 length equals 14 residues. Per germline, CDR1 SGHAT and CDR2 FQNNGV. CDR3 sequence reads: CASSSPTATGEQFF. The CDR3 bases are TGTGCCAGCAGCTCCCCGACTGCCACAGGGGAGCAGTTCTTC.

Concerning this clonotype itself: This may be a read error: a much more frequent sequence differs by one nucleotide. This chain joins TRBV12-3 or TRBV12-4 and TRBJ2-7; unclear D gene. CDR3 length: 14 amino acids. Trimming removed 8 bases from V and 7 bases from J, with 21 bases in between. The CDR3 bases are TGTGCCAGCCAAGGAAGAACTACCTACAATGAGCAGTACTTC. Its protein product is CASQGRTTYNEQYF.

This clonotype was counted many times. This chain connects TRBV2 to TRBJ2-1; 12 nucleotides agree with TRBD2. Looked up from germline, CDR1 is SNHLY and CDR2 is FYNNEI. Trimming at V came to 8 bases and at J to 0 bases, leaving 5 bases not matched to a gene. This CDR3 is 16 amino acids long. The CDR3 DNA sequence: TGTGCCAGCGCCTCTAGCGGGGGGGCCTCCTACAATGAGCAGTTCTTC. Residues: CASASSGGASYNEQFF.

About this clonotype itself: This sequence may be a read error, since a much larger clone differs from it by one base. The chain combines TRBV20-1 with TRBJ2-7, with unresolved D. The germline V gene has CDR1 DFQATT and CDR2 SNEGSKA (reference sequence). V lost 6 bases, J lost 2 bases, and 17 bases lay in between. The CDR3 runs 14 residues. The CDR3 sequence is CSAAKNTRTYEQYF. CDR3 DNA: TGCAGTGCCGCTAAGAATACGAGGACCTACGAGCAGTACTTC.

The chain recombines TRBV7-9 with TRBJ2-7; a possible D gene is TRBD1 (8 bases). The better agreement between TRBJ2-4 and the DNA end casts doubt on the J call. The CDR3 loop spans 15 amino acids. In germline, CDR1 is SEHNR, CDR2 FQNEAQ (reference sequence). The CDR3 spells CVGSEAGQEKNIQYF. The DNA of the CDR3 is TGTGTCGGCAGCGAAGCGGGACAGGAAAAAAACATTCAGTACTTC.

The sample holds a few counts of this clonotype. The chain is built from TRBV6-1 and TRBJ1-6; 7 nucleotides align to TRBD1. CDR3 length equals 14 residues. V trimming: 7 bases; J trimming: 8 bases; junction bases outside the gene matches: 8. Germline lookup yields CDR1 MNHNS and CDR2 SASEGT. The CDR3 protein is CASTIGTEDSPLHF. In DNA form, the CDR3 reads TGTGCCAGCACCATCGGGACAGAGGATTCACCCCTCCACTTT.

This clonotype was counted ten times or more. V is TRBV20-1 and J is TRBJ2-5; D is possibly TRBD2 (5 bases). There are 17 residues in the CDR3. Germline CDR1 is DFQATT and CDR2 is SNEGSKA (reference sequence). V lost 0 bases and J lost 2, with 19 bases in between. In DNA, the CDR3 is TGCAGTGCTAGAGACCACATCCGGGAATCGGCTCAAGAGACCCAGTACTTC. Translating gives CSARDHIRESAQETQYF.

This clonotype was recorded at least ten times. The gene calls are TRBV7-9 and TRBJ1-1, with D possibly being TRBD1 (5 bases). This CDR3 is built from 16 residues. The germline V gene encodes CDR1 SEHNR and CDR2 FQNEAQ (reference sequence). V was clipped by 5 bases and J by 5 bases, with 21 bases between them. The CDR3: CASSPNLGETQTEAFF. The CDR3 nucleotides are TGTGCCAGCAGCCCTAACCTGGGGGAGACACAGACTGAAGCTTTCTTT. Filled out from reference TRBV7-9 and TRBJ1-1, the complete variable domain reads DTGVSQNPRHKITKRGQNVTFRCDPISEHNRLYWYRQTLGQGPEFLTYFQNEAQLEKSRLLSDRFSAERPKGSFSTLEIQRTEQGDSAMYLCASSPNLGETQTEAFFGQGTRLTVV.

This clonotype was seen a single time. This sequence joins TRBV5-1 and TRBJ1-2; tentatively, D is TRBD1 (5 bases). Per the germline V gene, CDR1 is SGHRS and CDR2 is YFSETQ. Between the trimmed V and J ends, which lost 7 bases and 8 bases, there was a span of 24 bases. This CDR3 spans 15 amino acids. The CDR3 region is CASGARGWERGGYTF. In nucleotides, the CDR3 is TGCGCCAGCGGCGCCAGAGGTTGGGAGCGGGGCGGCTACACCTTC.

This clonotype has just a few counts. This rearrangement joins TRBV4-1 to TRBJ1-3; D is unresolved. The CDR3 is 16 residues long. V was clipped by 0 bases and J by 5 bases, with 14 bases between them. CDR1 and CDR2 from the germline V gene are MGHRA and YSYEKL. CDR3 amino acids: CASSQDLRSNRNTIYF. Written as DNA, the CDR3 is TGCGCCAGCAGCCAAGATCTTAGGAGTAATCGAAACACCATATATTTT.

To note about this clonotype: The junction does not match germline at one end; this may be a read error. The DNA for the CDR3 is TGTGCCATTCCTCTGAATTCACCCCCCCACTTT. Residues: CAIPLNSPPHF. This chain joins TRBV5-6 and TRBJ1-6; no firm D call. Germline V lookup: CDR1 SGHDT, CDR2 YYEEEE. This CDR3 spans 11 amino acids. Drawing the rest from reference TRBV5-6 and TRBJ1-6, the complete variable domain is DAGVTQSPTHLIKTRGQQVTLRCSPKSGHDTVSWYQQALGQGPQFIFQYYEEEERQRGNFPDRFSGHQFPNYSSELNVNALLLGDSALYLCAIPLNSPPHFGNGTRLTVT.

This clonotype was observed a handful of times. DNA of the CDR3: TGTGCCAGCAGGGAGGTAACTAGCCCCCACAATGAGCAGTTCTTC. Protein product: CASREVTSPHNEQFF. The rearrangement links TRBV6-5 to TRBJ2-1; D may be TRBD2 (6 bases). Trimming shortened V by 6 bases and J by 5 bases, and 17 bases separated the two germline ends. CDR3 length: 15 amino acids. Germline CDR1 is MNHEY and CDR2 is SVGAGI.